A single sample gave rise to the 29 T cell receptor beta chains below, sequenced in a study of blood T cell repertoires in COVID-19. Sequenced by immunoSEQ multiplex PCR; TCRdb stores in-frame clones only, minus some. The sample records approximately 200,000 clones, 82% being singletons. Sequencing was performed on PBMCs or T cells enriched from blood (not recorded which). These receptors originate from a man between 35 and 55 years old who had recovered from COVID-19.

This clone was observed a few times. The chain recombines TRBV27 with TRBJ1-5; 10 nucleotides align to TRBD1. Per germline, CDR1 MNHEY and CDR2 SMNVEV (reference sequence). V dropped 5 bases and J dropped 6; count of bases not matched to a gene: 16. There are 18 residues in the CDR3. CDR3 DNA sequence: TGTGCCAGCAGTCCAAGGGACAGGGGCGGAAAGGATGGTCAGCCCCAGCATTTT. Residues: CASSPRDRGGKDGQPQHF.

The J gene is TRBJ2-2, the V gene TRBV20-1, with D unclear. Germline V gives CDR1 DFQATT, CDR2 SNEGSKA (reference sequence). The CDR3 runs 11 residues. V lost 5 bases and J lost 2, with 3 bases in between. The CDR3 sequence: CSALNTGELFF. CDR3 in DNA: TGCAGTGCTCTAAACACCGGGGAGCTGTTTTTT.

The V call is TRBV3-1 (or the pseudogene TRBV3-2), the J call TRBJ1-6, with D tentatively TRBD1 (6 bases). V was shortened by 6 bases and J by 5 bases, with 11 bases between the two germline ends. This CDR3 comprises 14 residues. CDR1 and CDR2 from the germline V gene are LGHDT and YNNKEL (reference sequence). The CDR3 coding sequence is TGTGCCAGCAGTGCAGGGGTGGATAATTCACCCCTCCACTTT. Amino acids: CASSAGVDNSPLHF.

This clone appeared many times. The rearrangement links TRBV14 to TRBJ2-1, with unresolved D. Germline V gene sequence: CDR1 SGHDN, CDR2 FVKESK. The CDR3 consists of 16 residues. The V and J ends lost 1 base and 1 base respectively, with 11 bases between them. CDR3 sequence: CASSQGFGPSYNEQFF. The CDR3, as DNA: TGTGCCAGCAGCCAAGGATTCGGTCCTTCCTACAATGAGCAGTTCTTC.

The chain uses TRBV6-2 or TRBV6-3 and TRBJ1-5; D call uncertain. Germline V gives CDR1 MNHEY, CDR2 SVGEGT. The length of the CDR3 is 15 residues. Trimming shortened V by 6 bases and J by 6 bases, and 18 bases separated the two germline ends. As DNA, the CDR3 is TGTGCCAGCAGCCTTTACGTCCCGGTCGGTCAGCCCCAGCATTTT. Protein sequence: CASSLYVPVGQPQHF.

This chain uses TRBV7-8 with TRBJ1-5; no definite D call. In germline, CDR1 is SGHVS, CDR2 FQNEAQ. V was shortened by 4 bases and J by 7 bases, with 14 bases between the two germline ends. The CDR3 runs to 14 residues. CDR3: CASSYGPGYQPQHF. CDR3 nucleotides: TGTGCCAGCAGCTACGGACCGGGGTACCAGCCCCAGCATTTT.

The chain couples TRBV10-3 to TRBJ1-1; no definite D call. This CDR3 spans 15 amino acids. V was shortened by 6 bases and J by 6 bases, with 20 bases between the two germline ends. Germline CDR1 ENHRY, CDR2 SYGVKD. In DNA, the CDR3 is TGTGCCATCAGCCCTGGGCCCCTTGGTGGGCCTGAAGCTTTCTTT. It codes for CAISPGPLGGPEAFF.

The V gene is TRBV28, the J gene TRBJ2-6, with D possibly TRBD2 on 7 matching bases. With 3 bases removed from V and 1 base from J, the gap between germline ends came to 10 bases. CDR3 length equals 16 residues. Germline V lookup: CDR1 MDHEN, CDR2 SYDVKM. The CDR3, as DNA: TGTGCCAGCAGTTTCGGGGGGCCATCTGGGGCCAACGTCCTGACTTTC. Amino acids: CASSFGGPSGANVLTF.

CDR3 sequence reads: CASSPPGGDGYTF. The CDR3 nucleotides are TGTGCCAGCTCACCACCAGGGGGAGATGGCTACACCTTC. The gene calls are TRBV18 and TRBJ1-2; D perhaps matches TRBD1 (6 bases). Germline assignment: CDR1 KGHSH and CDR2 LQKENI. Trimming took 0 bases from V and 6 from J, leaving 8 bases between them. The CDR3 covers 13 residues.

CDR3 sequence: CASSLYGTGYGYTF. For the CDR3, the DNA is TGTGCCAGCAGCTTATACGGGACAGGGTATGGCTACACCTTC. This chain joins TRBV7-8 and TRBJ1-2; 9 bases align to TRBD1. J gave up 5 bases and V 2 bases, and 3 bases lay outside the gene matches. CDR1 SGHVS and CDR2 FQNEAQ come from the germline V gene. This CDR3 comprises 14 residues.

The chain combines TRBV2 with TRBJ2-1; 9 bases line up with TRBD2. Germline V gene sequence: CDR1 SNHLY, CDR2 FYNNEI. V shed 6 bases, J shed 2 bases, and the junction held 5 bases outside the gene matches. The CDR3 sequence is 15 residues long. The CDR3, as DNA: TGTGCCAGCAGGATAAGCGGGGGGCCCTACAATGAGCAGTTCTTC. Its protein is CASRISGGPYNEQFF.

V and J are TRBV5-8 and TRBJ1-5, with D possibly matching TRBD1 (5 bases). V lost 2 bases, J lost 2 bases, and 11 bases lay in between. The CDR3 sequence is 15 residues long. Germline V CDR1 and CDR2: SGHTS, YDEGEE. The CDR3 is CASSFHLGGNQPQHF. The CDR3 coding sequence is TGTGCCAGCAGCTTTCATCTAGGGGGCAATCAGCCCCAGCATTTT. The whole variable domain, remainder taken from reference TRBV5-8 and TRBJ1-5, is EAGVTQSPTHLIKTRGQQATLRCSPISGHTSVYWYQQALGLGLQFLLWYDEGEERNRGNFPPRFSGRQFPNYSSELNVNALELEDSALYLCASSFHLGGNQPQHFGDGTRLSIL.

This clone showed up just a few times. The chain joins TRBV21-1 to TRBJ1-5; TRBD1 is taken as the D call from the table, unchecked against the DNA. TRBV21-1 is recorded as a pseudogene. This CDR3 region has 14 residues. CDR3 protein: CASSKRQPSRAQHF. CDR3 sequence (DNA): TGTGCCAGCAGCAAACGACAGCCCTCGCGAGCCCAGCATTTT.

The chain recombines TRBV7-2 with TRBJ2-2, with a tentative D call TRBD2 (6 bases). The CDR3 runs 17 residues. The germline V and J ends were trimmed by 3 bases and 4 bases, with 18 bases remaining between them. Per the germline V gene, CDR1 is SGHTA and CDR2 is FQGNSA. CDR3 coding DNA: TGTGCCAGCAGCTTGCAACCGGGAGAGGAGTTCACCGGGGAGCTGTTTTTT. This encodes CASSLQPGEEFTGELFF. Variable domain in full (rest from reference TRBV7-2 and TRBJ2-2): GAGVSQSPSNKVTEKGKDVELRCDPISGHTALYWYRQSLGQGLEFLIYFQGNSAPDKSGLPSDRFSAERTGGSVSTLTIQRTQQEDSAVYLCASSLQPGEEFTGELFFGEGSRLTVL.

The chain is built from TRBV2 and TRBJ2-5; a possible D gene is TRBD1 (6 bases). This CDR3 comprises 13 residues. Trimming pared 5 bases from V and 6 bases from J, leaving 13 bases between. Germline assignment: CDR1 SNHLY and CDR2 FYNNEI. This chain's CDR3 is CASSSGQQKTQYF. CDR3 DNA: TGTGCCAGCAGTTCAGGACAGCAAAAGACCCAGTACTTC.

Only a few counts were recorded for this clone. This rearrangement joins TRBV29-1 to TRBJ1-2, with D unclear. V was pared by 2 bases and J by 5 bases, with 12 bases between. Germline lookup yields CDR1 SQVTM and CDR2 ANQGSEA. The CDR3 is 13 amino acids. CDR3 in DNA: TGCAGCGTTGAACTGCCCAGGCGATATGGCTACACCTTC. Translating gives CSVELPRRYGYTF.

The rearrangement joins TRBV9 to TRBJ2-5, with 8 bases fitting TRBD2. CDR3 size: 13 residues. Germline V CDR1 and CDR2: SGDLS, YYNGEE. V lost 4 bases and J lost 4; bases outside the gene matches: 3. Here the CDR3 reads CASSYTSGETQYF. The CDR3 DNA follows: TGTGCCAGCAGCTACACTAGCGGAGAGACCCAGTACTTC.

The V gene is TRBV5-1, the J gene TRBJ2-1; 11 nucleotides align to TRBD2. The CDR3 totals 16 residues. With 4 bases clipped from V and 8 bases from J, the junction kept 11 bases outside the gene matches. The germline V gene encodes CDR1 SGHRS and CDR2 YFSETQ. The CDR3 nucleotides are TGCGCCAGCAGCGAGACGACTAGCGGGACTATCTATGAGCAGTTCTTC. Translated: CASSETTSGTIYEQFF.

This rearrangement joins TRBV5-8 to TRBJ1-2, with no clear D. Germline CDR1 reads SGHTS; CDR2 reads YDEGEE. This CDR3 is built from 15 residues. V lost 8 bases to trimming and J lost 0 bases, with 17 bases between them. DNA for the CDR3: TGTGCCAGTGACACCGGGGTCCCGGCTAACTATGGCTACACCTTC. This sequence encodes CASDTGVPANYGYTF.

As DNA, the CDR3 is TGTGCCAGCTTGGGGGCAGGGAATTCACCCCTCCACTTT. Translated, it gives CASLGAGNSPLHF. V gene TRBV6-5 combines with J gene TRBJ1-6; possibly TRBD1 for D (6 bases). V dropped 8 bases and J dropped 7 bases, with 12 bases sitting between them. CDR1 and CDR2 from the germline V gene are MNHEY and SVGAGI. This CDR3 has 13 amino acids.

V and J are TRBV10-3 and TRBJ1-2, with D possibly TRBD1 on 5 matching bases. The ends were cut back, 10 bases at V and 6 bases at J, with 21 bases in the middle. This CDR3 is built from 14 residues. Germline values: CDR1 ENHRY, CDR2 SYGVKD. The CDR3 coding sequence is TGTGCCACGCTCTTATCACCCCGGGGGGATGGCTACACCTTC. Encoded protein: CATLLSPRGDGYTF.

For the CDR3, the DNA is TGCGCCAGCAGCCCTCTTTTTTTTGACAGAAGCACAGATACGCAGTATTTT. This codes for CASSPLFFDRSTDTQYF. This chain links TRBV4-1 with TRBJ2-3, with D perhaps matching TRBD1 (5 bases). Trimming took 4 bases from V and 0 from J, leaving 17 bases between them. This CDR3 spans 17 amino acids. The germline gives CDR1 MGHRA, CDR2 YSYEKL.

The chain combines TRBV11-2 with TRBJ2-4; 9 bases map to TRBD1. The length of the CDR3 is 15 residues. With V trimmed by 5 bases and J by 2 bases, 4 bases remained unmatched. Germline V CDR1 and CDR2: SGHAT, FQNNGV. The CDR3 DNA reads TGTGCCAGCAGCCAAGGGACAGGGACCAAAAACATTCAGTACTTC. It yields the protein CASSQGTGTKNIQYF.

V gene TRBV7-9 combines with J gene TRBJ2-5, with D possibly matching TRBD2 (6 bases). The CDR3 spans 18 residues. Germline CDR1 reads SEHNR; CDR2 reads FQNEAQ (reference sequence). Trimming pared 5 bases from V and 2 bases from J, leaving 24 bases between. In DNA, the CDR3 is TGTGCCAGCAGCCCCACCGAGGGGCTTGCGGGGCTTCAAGAGACCCAGTACTTC. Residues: CASSPTEGLAGLQETQYF.

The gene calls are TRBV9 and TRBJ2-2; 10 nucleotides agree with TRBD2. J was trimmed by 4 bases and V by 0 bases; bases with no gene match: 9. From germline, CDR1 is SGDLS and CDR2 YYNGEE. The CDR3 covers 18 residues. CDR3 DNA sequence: TGTGCCAGCAGCGTAGTTCTAGCGGGAGAGGGGGCCACCGGGGAGCTGTTTTTT. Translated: CASSVVLAGEGATGELFF.

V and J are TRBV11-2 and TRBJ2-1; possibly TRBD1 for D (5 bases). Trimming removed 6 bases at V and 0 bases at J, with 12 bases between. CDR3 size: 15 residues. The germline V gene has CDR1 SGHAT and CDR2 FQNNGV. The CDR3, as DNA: TGTGCCAGCAGACCACAGGTAAGCTCCTACAATGAGCAGTTCTTC. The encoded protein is CASRPQVSSYNEQFF.

The CDR3 sequence is CARSSPVGLAGYEQYV. The CDR3, as DNA: TGTGCCAGAAGCTCCCCCGTGGGCTTGGCGGGGTACGAGCAGTACGTC. This chain links TRBV5-3 with TRBJ2-7; weak D call: TRBD2 (6 bases). TRBV5-3 is designated an ORF whose function remains uncertain. The CDR3 sequence is 16 residues long. Trimming pared 3 bases from V and 4 bases from J, leaving 20 bases between.

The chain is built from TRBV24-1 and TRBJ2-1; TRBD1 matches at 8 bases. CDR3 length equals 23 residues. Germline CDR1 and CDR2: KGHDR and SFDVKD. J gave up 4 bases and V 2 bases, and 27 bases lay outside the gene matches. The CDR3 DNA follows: TGTGCCACCAGTGATTCGCCGAGACGGACAGGGCGGGCAGGGGGAGCAAATTACAATGAGCAGTTCTTC. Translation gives CATSDSPRRTGRAGGANYNEQFF.

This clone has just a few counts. The CDR3 sequence: CASSQEGTGIQPQHF. CDR3 in DNA: TGTGCCAGCAGCCAAGAAGGGACAGGGATTCAGCCCCAGCATTTT. V and J are TRBV4-2 and TRBJ1-5; 9 bases align to TRBD1. This CDR3 is built from 15 residues. V dropped 0 bases and J dropped 6; count of bases not matched to a gene: 3. Germline CDR1 LGHNA, CDR2 YNFKEQ.